This T cell receptor beta chain originates from a study of blood T cell repertoires in COVID-19. In the study overall: Collection of acute and convalescent COVID-19 samples took place in the United States, Italy and Spain.

Source study methods: The assay estimated nucleated cells by amplifying reference gene primers. TCRdb keeps only in-frame clones here, not all; method: immunoSEQ multiplex PCR. The V and J calls and clone size come from that table; D and trimming were worked out from the DNA. Of under 110,000 clones in the sample, roughly 86% are singletons; the top ten hold under 14%. The V gene lost 6 bases and the J gene lost 0 bases, with 9 bases spanning the gap. Per germline, CDR1 MNHEY and CDR2 SVGAGI. The CDR3 runs to 13 residues. The sequenced material came from peripheral blood. The V call is TRBV6-5, the J call TRBJ2-7, with D maybe TRBD2 (5 bases). The receptor's source is a woman aged 25-40 years with acute or convalescent COVID-19. CDR3 loop: CASRRAASYEQYF. Written as DNA, the CDR3 is TGTGCCAGCAGGAGGGCAGCCTCCTACGAGCAGTACTTC.